This TCR beta chain was documented in a study of blood T cell repertoires in COVID-19. Study information: Some COVID-19 samples were acute and others convalescent; all came from the United States, Italy and Spain.

Seattle patient enrollment occurred during active infection, with longitudinal follow-up thereafter. How the authors handled the data: It was from reference gene primer amplification that nucleated cell counts were estimated. Libraries were prepared by immunoSEQ multiplex PCR; TCRdb keeps only in-frame clonotypes and omits some of them. Clonal size and the V and J genes are those of that table, whereas D and trimming came from the DNA. The sample carries about 160,000 clones, roughly 82% recorded once. The CDR3 runs 14 residues. V trimming: 5 bases; J trimming: 5 bases; junction bases outside the gene matches: 8. Germline CDR1 MNHEY, CDR2 SVGAGI.

Material for sequencing was peripheral blood. The rearrangement uses TRBV6-5 and TRBJ2-5; 7 nucleotides line up with TRBD2. The origin of this receptor is a middle-aged woman with COVID-19, enrolled during active disease. In DNA, the CDR3 is TGTGCCAGCAGTCTACGCGCGGGAGCGGAGACCCAGTACTTC. Amino acid sequence: CASSLRAGAETQYF.